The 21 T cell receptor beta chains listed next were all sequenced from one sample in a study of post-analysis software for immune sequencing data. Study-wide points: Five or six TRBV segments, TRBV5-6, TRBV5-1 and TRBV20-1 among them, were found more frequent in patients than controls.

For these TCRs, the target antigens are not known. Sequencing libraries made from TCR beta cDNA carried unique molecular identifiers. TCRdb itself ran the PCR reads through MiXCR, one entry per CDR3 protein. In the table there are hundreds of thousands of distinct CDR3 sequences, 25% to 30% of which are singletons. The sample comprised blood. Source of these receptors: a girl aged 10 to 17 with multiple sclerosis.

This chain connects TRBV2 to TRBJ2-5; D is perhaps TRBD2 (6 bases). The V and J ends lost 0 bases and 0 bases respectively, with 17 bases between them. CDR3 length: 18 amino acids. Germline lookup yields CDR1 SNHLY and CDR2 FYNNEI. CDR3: CASSEALLTGDYQETQYF. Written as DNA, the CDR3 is TGTGCCAGCAGTGAAGCGCTTCTGACGGGGGATTACCAAGAGACCCAGTACTTC.

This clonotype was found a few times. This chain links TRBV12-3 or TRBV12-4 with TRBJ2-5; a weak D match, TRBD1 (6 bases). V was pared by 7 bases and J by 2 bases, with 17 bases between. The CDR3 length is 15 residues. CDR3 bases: TGTGCCAGCACCTTGGGGACACTGGTTCAAGAGACCCAGTACTTC. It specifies CASTLGTLVQETQYF.

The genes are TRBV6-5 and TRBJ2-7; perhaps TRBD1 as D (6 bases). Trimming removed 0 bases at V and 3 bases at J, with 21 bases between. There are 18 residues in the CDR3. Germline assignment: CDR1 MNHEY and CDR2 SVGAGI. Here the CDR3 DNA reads TGTGCCAGCAGTTACTCTAAATTCTTGACAGACAGGAACTACGAGCAGTACTTC. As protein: CASSYSKFLTDRNYEQYF.

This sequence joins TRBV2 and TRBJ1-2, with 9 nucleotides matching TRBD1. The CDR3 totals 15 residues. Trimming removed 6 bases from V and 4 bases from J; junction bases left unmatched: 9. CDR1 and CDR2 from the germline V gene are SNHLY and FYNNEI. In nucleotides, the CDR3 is TGTGCCAGCAGAGCCGCGACAGGGGGAGGCTATGGCTACACCTTC. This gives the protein CASRAATGGGYGYTF.

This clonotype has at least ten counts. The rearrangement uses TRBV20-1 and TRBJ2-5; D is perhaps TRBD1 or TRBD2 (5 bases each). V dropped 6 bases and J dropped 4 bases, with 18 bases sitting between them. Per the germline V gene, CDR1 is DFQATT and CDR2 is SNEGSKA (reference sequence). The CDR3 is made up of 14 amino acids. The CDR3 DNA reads TGCAGTGCCCCCCCCGGGACGGCACCAGAGACCCAGTACTTC. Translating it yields CSAPPGTAPETQYF.

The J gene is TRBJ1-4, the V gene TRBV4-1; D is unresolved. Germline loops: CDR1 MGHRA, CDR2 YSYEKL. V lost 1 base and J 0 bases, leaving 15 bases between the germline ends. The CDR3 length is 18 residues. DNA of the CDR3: TGCGCCAGCAGCCAAGTCGGTCCGCCGGTGCCAACTAATGAAAAACTGTTTTTT. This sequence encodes CASSQVGPPVPTNEKLFF.

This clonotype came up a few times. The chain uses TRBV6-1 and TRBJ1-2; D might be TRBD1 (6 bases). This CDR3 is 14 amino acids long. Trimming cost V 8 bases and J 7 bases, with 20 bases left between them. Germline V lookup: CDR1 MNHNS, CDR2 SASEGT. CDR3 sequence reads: CASGRDTGGFGYTF. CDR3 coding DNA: TGTGCCAGCGGCAGGGACACCGGAGGTTTTGGCTACACCTTC.

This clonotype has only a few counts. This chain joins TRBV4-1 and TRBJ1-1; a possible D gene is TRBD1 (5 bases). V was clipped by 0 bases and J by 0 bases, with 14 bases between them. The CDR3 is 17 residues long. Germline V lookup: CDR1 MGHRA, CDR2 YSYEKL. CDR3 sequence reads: CASSQDDRVLVNTEAFF. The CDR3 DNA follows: TGCGCCAGCAGCCAAGACGACAGAGTACTAGTGAACACTGAAGCTTTCTTT.

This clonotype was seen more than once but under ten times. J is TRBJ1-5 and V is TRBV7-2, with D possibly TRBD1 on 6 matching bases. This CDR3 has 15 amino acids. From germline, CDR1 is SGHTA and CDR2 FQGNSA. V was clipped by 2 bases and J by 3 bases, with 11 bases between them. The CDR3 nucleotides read TGTGCCAGCAGCTTACGAAGGGGGTTCAATCAGCCCCAGCATTTT. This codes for CASSLRRGFNQPQHF.

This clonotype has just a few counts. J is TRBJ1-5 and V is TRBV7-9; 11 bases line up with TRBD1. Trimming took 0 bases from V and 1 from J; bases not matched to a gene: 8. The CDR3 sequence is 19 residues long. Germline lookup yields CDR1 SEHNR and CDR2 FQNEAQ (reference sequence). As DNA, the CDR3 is TGTGCCAGCAGCTTAGCCGGAGGGACAGGGGGAAGGAGCAATCAGCCCCAGCATTTT. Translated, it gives CASSLAGGTGGRSNQPQHF.

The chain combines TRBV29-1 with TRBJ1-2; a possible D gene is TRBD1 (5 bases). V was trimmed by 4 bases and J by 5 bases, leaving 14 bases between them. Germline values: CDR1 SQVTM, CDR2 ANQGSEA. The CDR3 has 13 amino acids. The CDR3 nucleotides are TGCAGCGTTGGAGACAGAAGTACTTATGGCTACACCTTC. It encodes CSVGDRSTYGYTF.

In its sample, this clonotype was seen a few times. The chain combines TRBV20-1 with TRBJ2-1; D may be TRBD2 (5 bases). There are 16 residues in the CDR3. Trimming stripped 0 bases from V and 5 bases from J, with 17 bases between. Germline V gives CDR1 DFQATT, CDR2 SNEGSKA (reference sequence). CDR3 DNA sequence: TGCAGTGCTAGAGATCGGCTAGCAGCGACACACAATGAGCAGTTCTTC. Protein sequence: CSARDRLAATHNEQFF.

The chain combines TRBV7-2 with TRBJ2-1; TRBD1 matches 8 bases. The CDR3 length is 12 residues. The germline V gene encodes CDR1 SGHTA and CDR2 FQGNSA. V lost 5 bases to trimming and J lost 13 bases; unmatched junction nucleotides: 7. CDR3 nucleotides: TGTGCCAGCAGCGCCCTCAGGGGGCTACAGTTCTTC. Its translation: CASSALRGLQFF.

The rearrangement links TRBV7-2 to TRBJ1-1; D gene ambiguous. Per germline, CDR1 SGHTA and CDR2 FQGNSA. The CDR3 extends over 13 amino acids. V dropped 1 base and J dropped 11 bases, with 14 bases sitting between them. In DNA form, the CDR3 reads TGTGCCAGCAGCTTAGTGACACCCGGAGAGGCTTTCTTT. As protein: CASSLVTPGEAFF.

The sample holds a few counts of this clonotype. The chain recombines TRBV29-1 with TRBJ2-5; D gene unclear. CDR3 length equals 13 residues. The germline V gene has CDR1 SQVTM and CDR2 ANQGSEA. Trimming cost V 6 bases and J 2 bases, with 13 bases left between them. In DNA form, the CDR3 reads TGCAGCGTGGCGTCCTGGGGTCAAGAGACCCAGTACTTC. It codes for CSVASWGQETQYF.

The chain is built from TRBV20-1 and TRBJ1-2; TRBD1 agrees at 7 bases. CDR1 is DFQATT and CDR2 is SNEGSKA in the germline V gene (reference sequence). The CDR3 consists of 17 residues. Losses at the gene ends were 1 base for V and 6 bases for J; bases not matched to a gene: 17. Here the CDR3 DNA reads TGCAGTGCTAGAGCCCCACCGGGGACGACAGGGATCGATGGCTACACCTTC. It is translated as CSARAPPGTTGIDGYTF.

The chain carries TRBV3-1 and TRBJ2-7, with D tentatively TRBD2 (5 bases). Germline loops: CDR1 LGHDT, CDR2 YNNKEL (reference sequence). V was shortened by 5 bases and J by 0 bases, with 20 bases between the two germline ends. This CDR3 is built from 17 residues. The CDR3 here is CASSNRWNGLGSYEQYF. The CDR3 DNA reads TGTGCCAGCAGCAATCGGTGGAACGGACTCGGCTCCTACGAGCAGTACTTC.

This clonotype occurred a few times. The CDR3 loop reads CASSVEGNEKLFF. CDR3 in DNA: TGTGCCAGCAGCGTGGAGGGTAATGAAAAACTGTTTTTT. This chain joins TRBV9 and TRBJ1-4; D remains unclear. Germline CDR1 is SGDLS and CDR2 is YYNGEE. The CDR3 extends over 13 amino acids. Trimming pared 2 bases from V and 4 bases from J, leaving 6 bases between.

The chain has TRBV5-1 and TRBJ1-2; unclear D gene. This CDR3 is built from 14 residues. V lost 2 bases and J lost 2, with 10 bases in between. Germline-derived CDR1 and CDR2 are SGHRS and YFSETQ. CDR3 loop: CASSLQDPNYGYTF. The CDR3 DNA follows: TGCGCCAGCAGCTTACAAGACCCCAACTATGGCTACACCTTC.

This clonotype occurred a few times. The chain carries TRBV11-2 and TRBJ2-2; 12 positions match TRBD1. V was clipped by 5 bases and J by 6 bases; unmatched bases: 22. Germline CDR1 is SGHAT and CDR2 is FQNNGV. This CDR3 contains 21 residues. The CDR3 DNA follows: TGTGCCAGCAGCCAAAACCCGATGGGGGGACAGGGGGCTTTGCTAGCCGGGGAGCTGTTTTTT. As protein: CASSQNPMGGQGALLAGELFF.

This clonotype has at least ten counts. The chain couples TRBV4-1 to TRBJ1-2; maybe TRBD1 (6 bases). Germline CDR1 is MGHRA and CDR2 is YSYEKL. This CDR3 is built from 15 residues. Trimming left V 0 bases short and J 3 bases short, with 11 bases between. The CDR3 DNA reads TGCGCCAGCAGCCAAGACCCAGGGGTCGACTATGGCTACACCTTC. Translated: CASSQDPGVDYGYTF.